The clone carrying this TCR beta chain has just a few counts. What it binds is unknown. The sample originates from a study of identical twins. The study's findings and limits: Within twin pairs, the out-of-frame alpha sequences they shared showed excess low generation probability. Conclusions came from cross-sectional statistical analysis, not from following the same donors. Researchers caution that invariant MAIT and iNKT cells could partly confound zero-insertion analyses. The abundant beta clonotypes from cord blood had fewer insertions, and memory repertoires had none of this.

Using its own MiXCR run on the 5' RACE reads, TCRdb lists one record per CDR3 protein. Counted here are more than 1.5 million distinct CDR3 sequences, 32% occurring once; the ten biggest clones make up approximately 0.29%. Germline CDR1 reads SEHNR; CDR2 reads FQNEAQ (reference sequence). The CDR3 is 14 residues long. V lost 5 bases, J lost 7 bases, and 14 bases lay in between. This receptor was identified in a newborn girl in good health. Sequenced sample: cord blood. This chain joins TRBV7-9 and TRBJ2-2; a possible D gene is TRBD2 (6 bases). CDR3 loop: CASSALLARGELFF. The DNA for the CDR3 is TGTGCCAGCAGCGCCCTACTAGCTCGCGGGGAGCTGTTTTTT.